The following is a T cell receptor (beta chain) sequence with its context. Only in-frame clones appear in the TCRdb table, and some are missing; sequencing was by immunoSEQ multiplex PCR. Of about 120,000 clones detected, around 90% appear once; the ten largest clones hold under 2%. The CDR3 consists of 17 residues. V gave up 4 bases and J gave up 5 bases; unmatched junction bases: 15. CDR1 is LGHNA, CDR2 YNFKEQ, per germline. This entry is derived from a study of cytomegalovirus exposure and HLA in healthy donors. The donors were members of the validation cohort comprising about 130 subjects, separate from the approximately 670-subject first cohort.

This TCR was sampled from a woman under 30 in good health and CMV-seronegative. The V and J genes are TRBV4-2 and TRBJ2-5; 8 bases are a match to TRBD2. The sequencing sample was made of PBMCs. CDR3 sequence reads: CASSRTTPGGAGETQYF. For the CDR3, the DNA is TGTGCCAGCAGCCGGACGACTCCGGGGGGGGCCGGGGAGACCCAGTACTTC.